The 14 T cell receptor beta chains given below trace back to one sample, sequenced in a study of early T cells in non-severe SARS-CoV-2 infection. TCRdb reanalysed the 5' RACE reads using MiXCR and keeps one entry per CDR3 protein. In the table there are about 26,000 distinct CDR3 sequences, approximately 5.1% of which are singletons. Sequences were obtained from whole blood. These receptors originate from an adult who was a healthcare worker with PCR-confirmed SARS-CoV-2 infection or an uninfected control (not recorded which).

As concerns this clonotype: It may be a read error: a sequence one base away is much more abundant. Lacking the conserved final phenylalanine or tryptophan, this CDR3 likely reflects a read error. The chain recombines TRBV5-5 with TRBJ2-7; D unresolved. V lost 0 bases and J lost 0, with 10 bases in between. The CDR3 consists of 15 residues. Germline V gene data show CDR1 as SGHKS and CDR2 as YYEKEE (reference sequence). CDR3: CASSLVASSSYEQYS. The DNA of the CDR3 is TGTGCCAGCAGCTTGGTTGCCAGTTCCTCCTACGAGCAGTACTCC.

This clonotype was observed a handful of times. The chain carries TRBV24-1 and TRBJ2-2, with D possibly matching TRBD1 (5 bases). Germline CDR1 KGHDR, CDR2 SFDVKD. The V end was cut by 2 bases, the J end by 1 base, with 7 bases between. This CDR3 is built from 15 residues. For the CDR3, the DNA is TGTGCCACCAGTGATTCACAGGAGAACACCGGGGAGCTGTTTTTT. Translation gives CATSDSQENTGELFF.

This rearrangement joins TRBV7-2 to TRBJ1-2, with TRBD1 matching 9 bases. The V gene end was trimmed by 5 bases and the J gene end by 8 bases; junction bases not matched to a gene: 6. Germline V CDR1 and CDR2: SGHTA, FQGNSA. The CDR3 runs to 13 residues. DNA of the CDR3: TGTGCCAGCAGCCCCCGACAGGGGGGAGGCTACACCTTC. Translation gives CASSPRQGGGYTF.

The table lists this clonotype with a few counts. The chain joins TRBV2 to TRBJ2-1; 7 bases are shared with TRBD1. V dropped 6 bases and J dropped 6; count of bases not matched to a gene: 2. The CDR3 is 12 amino acids. Germline CDR1 reads SNHLY; CDR2 reads FYNNEI. The CDR3 coding sequence is TGTGCCAGCAGGGACAGGCGCAATGAGCAGTTCTTC. This sequence encodes CASRDRRNEQFF.

The chain's CDR3 is CASSSTDRASPLHF. Here the CDR3 DNA reads TGCGCCAGCAGCTCAACGGACAGGGCTTCACCCCTCCACTTT. V and J are TRBV5-1 and TRBJ1-6, with 8 bases lining up with TRBD1. Germline V CDR1 and CDR2: SGHRS, YFSETQ. There are 14 residues in the CDR3. V dropped 3 bases and J dropped 9; count of bases not matched to a gene: 5.

There are many counts of this clonotype. V and J are TRBV9 and TRBJ2-7; 9 positions match TRBD2. The CDR3 covers 14 residues. CDR1 SGDLS and CDR2 YYNGEE come from the germline V gene. Losses at the gene ends were 3 bases for V and 2 bases for J; bases not matched to a gene: 3. CDR3 amino acids: CASSGSGGTYEQYF. In DNA, the CDR3 is TGTGCCAGCAGCGGTAGCGGGGGTACCTACGAGCAGTACTTC.

The chain carries TRBV9 and TRBJ2-1; 7 nucleotides line up with TRBD1. This CDR3 contains 14 residues. V shed 3 bases and J 4 bases; nucleotides not matched to a gene: 4. Per the germline V gene, CDR1 is SGDLS and CDR2 is YYNGEE. The CDR3 spells CASSGPQGYNEQFF. Here the CDR3 DNA reads TGTGCCAGCAGCGGACCACAGGGGTACAATGAGCAGTTCTTC.

The rearrangement links TRBV5-4 to TRBJ2-2; no firm D call. The CDR3 loop spans 13 amino acids. The germline gives CDR1 SGHNT, CDR2 YYREEE (reference sequence). Trimming took 8 bases from V and 3 from J, leaving 11 bases between them. The CDR3 sequence is CASRVAYTGELFF. DNA of the CDR3: TGTGCCAGTAGGGTGGCTTACACCGGGGAGCTGTTTTTT.

This clonotype was recorded at least ten times. This sequence joins TRBV27 and TRBJ2-7; 10 bases align to TRBD2. Germline loops: CDR1 MNHEY, CDR2 SMNVEV (reference sequence). Trimming cost V 6 bases and J 4 bases; bases outside gene matches: 9. The CDR3 has 15 residues. CDR3 residues: CASRERGGLVYEQYF. For the CDR3, the DNA is TGTGCCAGCAGGGAGCGGGGGGGTCTTGTGTACGAGCAGTACTTC.

This clonotype showed up many times. This rearrangement joins TRBV7-2 to TRBJ1-1, with D possibly matching TRBD1 (5 bases). The V end was cut by 2 bases, the J end by 5 bases, with 9 bases between. The CDR3 sequence is 13 residues long. The germline V gene has CDR1 SGHTA and CDR2 FQGNSA. CDR3 amino acids: CASSLSRETEAFF. The CDR3 coding sequence is TGTGCCAGCAGCTTATCCAGGGAGACTGAAGCTTTCTTT.

In its sample, this clonotype was seen a few times. The chain is built from TRBV10-1 and TRBJ1-2; D gene unclear. V was trimmed by 4 bases and J by 7 bases, leaving 13 bases between them. Germline V lookup: CDR1 WNHNN, CDR2 SYGVQD (reference sequence). CDR3 length: 13 amino acids. CDR3 DNA: TGCGCCAGCAGTGCCATCGGAGAGGCTGGCTACACCTTC. Its translation is CASSAIGEAGYTF.

This clonotype was counted at least ten times. The gene calls are TRBV2 and TRBJ2-7, with 10 bases lining up with TRBD2. Germline CDR1 is SNHLY and CDR2 is FYNNEI. The V and J ends lost 6 bases and 6 bases, in that order; junction bases with no gene match: 8. The CDR3 runs 14 residues. Here the CDR3 reads CASSLLAGGGEQYF. The CDR3 DNA sequence: TGTGCCAGCAGCTTATTAGCGGGGGGCGGCGAGCAGTACTTC.

This clonotype was detected a few times. V gene TRBV6-4 combines with J gene TRBJ2-3, with a tentative D call TRBD2 (7 bases). From germline, CDR1 is MRHNA and CDR2 SNTAGT. CDR3 length: 15 amino acids. Trimming left V 0 bases short and J 4 bases short, with 11 bases between. DNA for the CDR3: TGTGCCAGCAGTGACTCGATAGGGGGGGCAGATACGCAGTATTTT. Translation gives CASSDSIGGADTQYF.

This clonotype is medium-sized (0.01 to 0.1%) within its sample. The V gene is TRBV12-3 or TRBV12-4, the J gene TRBJ2-1; perhaps D is TRBD1 or TRBD2 (6 bases each). Deletions cut 7 bases from V and 6 bases from J, with 7 bases between. The CDR3 totals 11 residues. CDR3 region: CASTGANEQFF. In DNA, the CDR3 is TGTGCCAGCACGGGGGCCAATGAGCAGTTCTTC.